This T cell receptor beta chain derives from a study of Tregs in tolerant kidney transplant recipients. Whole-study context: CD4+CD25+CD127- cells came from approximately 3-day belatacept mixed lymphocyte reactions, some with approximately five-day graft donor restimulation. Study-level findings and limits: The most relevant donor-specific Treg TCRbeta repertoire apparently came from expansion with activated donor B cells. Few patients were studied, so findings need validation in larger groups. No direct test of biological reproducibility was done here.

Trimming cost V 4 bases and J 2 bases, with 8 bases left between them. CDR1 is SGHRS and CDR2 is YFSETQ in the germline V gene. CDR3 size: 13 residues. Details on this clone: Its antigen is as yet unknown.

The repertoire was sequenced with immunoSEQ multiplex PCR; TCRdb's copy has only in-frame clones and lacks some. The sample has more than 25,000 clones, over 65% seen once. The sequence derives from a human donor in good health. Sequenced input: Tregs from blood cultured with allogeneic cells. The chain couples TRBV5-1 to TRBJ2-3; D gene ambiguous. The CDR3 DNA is TGCGCCAGCAGCGGGCCACTCACAGATACGCAGTATTTT. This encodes CASSGPLTDTQYF.